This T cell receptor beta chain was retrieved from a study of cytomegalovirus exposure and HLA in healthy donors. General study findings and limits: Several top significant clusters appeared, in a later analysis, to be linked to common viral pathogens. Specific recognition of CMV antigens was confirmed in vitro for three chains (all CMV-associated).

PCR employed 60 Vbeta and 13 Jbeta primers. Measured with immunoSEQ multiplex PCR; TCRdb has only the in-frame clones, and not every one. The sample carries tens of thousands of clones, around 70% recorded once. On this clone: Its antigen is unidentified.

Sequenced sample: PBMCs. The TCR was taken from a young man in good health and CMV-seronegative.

The CDR3: CASQGTATNEKLFF. The CDR3 bases are TGTGCCAGTCAGGGGACAGCAACTAATGAAAAACTGTTTTTT. The chain combines TRBV7-9 with TRBJ1-4; 7 positions agree with TRBD1. This CDR3 has 14 amino acids. J was trimmed by 0 bases and V by 9 bases; bases with no gene match: 4. Per germline, CDR1 SEHNR and CDR2 FQNEAQ (reference sequence).